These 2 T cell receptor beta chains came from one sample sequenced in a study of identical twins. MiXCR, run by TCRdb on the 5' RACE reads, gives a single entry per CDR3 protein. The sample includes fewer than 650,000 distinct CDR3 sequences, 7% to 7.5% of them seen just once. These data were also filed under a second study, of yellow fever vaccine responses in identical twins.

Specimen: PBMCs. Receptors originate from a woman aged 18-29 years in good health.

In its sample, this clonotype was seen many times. CDR3 sequence: CASTQGTGPGKLFF. DNA of the CDR3: TGTGCCAGCACCCAGGGGACAGGCCCGGGAAAACTGTTTTTT. The rearrangement links TRBV7-8 to TRBJ1-4; 8 bases are a match to TRBD1. The trim removed 7 bases at V and 10 bases at J, leaving 11 bases unmatched. Per germline, CDR1 SGHVS and CDR2 FQNEAQ. The CDR3 spans 14 residues. Filled out from reference TRBV7-8 and TRBJ1-4, the complete variable domain reads GAGVSQSPRYKVAKRGQDVALRCDPISGHVSLFWYQQALGQGPEFLTYFQNEAQLDKSGLPSDRFFAERPEGSVSTLKIQRTQQEDSAVYLCASTQGTGPGKLFFGSGTQLSVL.

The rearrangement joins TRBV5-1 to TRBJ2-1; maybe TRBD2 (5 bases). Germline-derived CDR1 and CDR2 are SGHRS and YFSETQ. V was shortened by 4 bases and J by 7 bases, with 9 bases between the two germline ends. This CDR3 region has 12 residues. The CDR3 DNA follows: TGCGCCAGCAGCGGGAGTCCTAATGAGCAGTTCTTC. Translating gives CASSGSPNEQFF.